These T cell receptor beta chains were read from a single sample in a study of technical replicates of blood from several donors. The table came from immunoSEQ multiplex PCR; TCRdb's copy has only in-frame clones and leaves some out. Of about 69,000 clones listed, over 80% are singletons. Input material: PBMCs. The source of these receptors is a human donor in good health. Some clones in this sample may be carry-over from other donors' samples. The CDR3 runs from the conserved cysteine through the conserved F or W.

j_gene | v_gene | len | CDR3aa
TRBJ1-6 | TRBV14 | 9 | CARDSPLHF
TRBJ1-1 | TRBV9 | 15 | CASSVAGNMNTEAFF
TRBJ2-2 | TRBV15 | 14 | CATSKQANTGELFF
TRBJ2-1 | TRBV4-2 | 18 | CASSQEEGGREGLGEQFF
TRBJ2-2 | TRBV19 | 14 | CASSMAGNTGELFF
TRBJ1-2 | TRBV19 | 14 | CASSIETGRYGYTF
TRBJ2-3 | TRBV7-3 | 14 | CASSLTSGVDTQYF
TRBJ2-7 | TRBV7-8 | 13 | CASSEGQLYEQYF
TRBJ2-7 | TRBV11-1 | 13 | CASSADRVYEQYF
TRBJ1-4 | TRBV6-1 | 14 | CASSELVRNEKLFF
TRBJ2-5 | TRBV4-3 | 15 | CASSQDYRDKETQYF
TRBJ2-3 | TRBV30 | 15 | CAWSVGQTDTDTQYF
TRBJ2-3 | TRBV5-1 | 15 | CASSSGQQGTDTQYF
TRBJ1-5 | TRBV7-9 | 13 | CASSLGAGGPQHF
TRBJ1-5 | TRBV5-6 | 16 | CASSLRRSGGDQPQHF
TRBJ2-3 | TRBV7-3 | 18 | CASSLRGTSGGLTDTQYF
TRBJ2-7 | TRBV5-1 | 16 | CASSLVGGQIAGEQYF
TRBJ2-7 | TRBV5-8 | 16 | CASSHAGGPTGYEQYF
TRBJ2-1 | TRBV2 | 14 | CASMGLAGALEQFF
TRBJ2-7 | TRBV19 | 14 | CASSIEGPIYEQYF
TRBJ2-7 | TRBV7-2 | 16 | CASSQTARGTIYEQYF
TRBJ1-3 | TRBV28 | 16 | CASSLRTARSGNTIYF
TRBJ2-3 | TRBV11-1 | 16 | CASSLVNSGSTDTQYF
TRBJ1-1 | TRBV6-6 | 13 | CASSYDFLSEAFF
TRBJ2-5 | TRBV1 | 17 | CTSSHPIAGGSKETQYF
TRBJ2-3 | TRBV5-6 | 15 | CASSSGRAGFNTQYF
TRBJ1-2 | TRBV7-9 | 16 | CASSSRQDPANYGYTF
TRBJ2-1 | TRBV9 | 15 | CASSASGETYNEQFF
TRBJ2-3 | TRBV7-2 | 14 | CASSFSGGADTQYF
TRBJ2-3 | TRBV6-1 | 14 | CASSGLAETDTQYF
TRBJ1-2 | TRBV10-3 | 17 | CAISESGTGVANYGYTF
TRBJ2-1 | TRBV4-3 | 13 | CASSQDSRAPQFF
TRBJ1-3 | TRBV5-1 | 16 | CASSLFGLDSGNTIYF
TRBJ1-3 | TRBV4-3 | 15 | CASSQDSGTGNTIYF
TRBJ2-7 | TRBV14 | 13 | CASSHDRTYEQYF
TRBJ2-2 | TRBV7-7 | 14 | CASSLYSNTGELFF
TRBJ1-4 | TRBV6-5 | 14 | CASSPTGIGEKLFF
TRBJ1-2 | TRBV28 | 13 | CASSPGQGYGYTF
TRBJ2-5 | TRBV4-2 | 16 | CASSQGTGLGQETQYF
TRBJ1-1 | TRBV19 | 15 | CASSPWDRTNTEAFF
TRBJ2-1 | TRBV18 | 13 | CASSLGLAEEQFF
TRBJ1-1 | TRBV6-6 | 14 | CASSPRGEGTEAFF
TRBJ1-2 | TRBV9 | 15 | CASSVQGAEHYGYTF
TRBJ1-6 | TRBV6-5 | 13 | CASYLGLNSPLHF
TRBJ1-2 | TRBV19 | 14 | CASSLGPGDYGYTF